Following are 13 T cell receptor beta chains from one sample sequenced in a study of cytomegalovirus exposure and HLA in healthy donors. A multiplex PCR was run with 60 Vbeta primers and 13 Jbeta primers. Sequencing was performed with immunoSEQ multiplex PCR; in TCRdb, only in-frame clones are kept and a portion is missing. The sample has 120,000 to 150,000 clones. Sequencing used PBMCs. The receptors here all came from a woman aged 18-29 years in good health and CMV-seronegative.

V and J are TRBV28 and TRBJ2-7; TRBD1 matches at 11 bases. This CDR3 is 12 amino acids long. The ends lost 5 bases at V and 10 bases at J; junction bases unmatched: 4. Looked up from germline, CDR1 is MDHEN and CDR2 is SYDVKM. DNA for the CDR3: TGTGCCAGCAGTGGGACAGGGGGTTTACAGTACGTC. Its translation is CASSGTGGLQYV.

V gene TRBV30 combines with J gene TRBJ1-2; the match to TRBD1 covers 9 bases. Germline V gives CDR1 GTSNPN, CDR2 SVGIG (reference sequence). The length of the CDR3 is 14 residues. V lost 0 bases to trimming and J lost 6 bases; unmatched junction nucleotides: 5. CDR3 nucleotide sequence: TGTGCCTGGAGTGTACTGGGACAGGGAGATGGCTACACCTTC. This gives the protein CAWSVLGQGDGYTF.

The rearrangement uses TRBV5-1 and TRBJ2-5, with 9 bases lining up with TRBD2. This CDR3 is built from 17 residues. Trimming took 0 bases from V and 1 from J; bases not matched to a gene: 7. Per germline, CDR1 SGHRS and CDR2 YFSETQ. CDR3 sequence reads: CASSLEPSGIRQETQYF. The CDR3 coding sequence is TGCGCCAGCAGCTTGGAGCCTAGCGGGATTCGCCAAGAGACCCAGTACTTC.

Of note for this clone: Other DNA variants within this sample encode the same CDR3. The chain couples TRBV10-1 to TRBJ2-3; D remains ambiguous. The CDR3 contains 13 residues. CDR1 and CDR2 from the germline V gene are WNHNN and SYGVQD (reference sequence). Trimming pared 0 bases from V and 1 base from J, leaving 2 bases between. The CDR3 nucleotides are TGCGCCAGCAGTGAGTCCGGCACAGATACGCAGTATTTT. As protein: CASSESGTDTQYF.

This CDR3 reads CASSEAGTGRGEQYF. The CDR3, as DNA: TGCGCCAGCAGTGAGGCTGGGACAGGACGGGGCGAGCAGTACTTC. The chain has TRBV10-1 and TRBJ2-7; 8 bases map to TRBD1. The CDR3 runs 15 residues. V lost 2 bases to trimming and J lost 6 bases; unmatched junction nucleotides: 9. Germline-derived CDR1 and CDR2 are WNHNN and SYGVQD (reference sequence).

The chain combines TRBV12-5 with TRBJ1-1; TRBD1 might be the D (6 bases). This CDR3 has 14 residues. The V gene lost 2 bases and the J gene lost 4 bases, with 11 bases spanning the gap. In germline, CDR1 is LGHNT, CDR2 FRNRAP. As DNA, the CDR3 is TGTGCTAGTGGTTTGCCTCTCAGGGGCACTGAAGCTTTCTTT. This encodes CASGLPLRGTEAFF.

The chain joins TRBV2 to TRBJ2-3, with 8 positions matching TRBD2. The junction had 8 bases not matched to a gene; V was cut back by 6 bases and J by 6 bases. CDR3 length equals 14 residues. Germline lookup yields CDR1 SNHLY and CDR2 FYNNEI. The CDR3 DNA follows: TGTGCCAGCAGGAGGGGTAGCGGGACTGATACGCAGTATTTT. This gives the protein CASRRGSGTDTQYF.

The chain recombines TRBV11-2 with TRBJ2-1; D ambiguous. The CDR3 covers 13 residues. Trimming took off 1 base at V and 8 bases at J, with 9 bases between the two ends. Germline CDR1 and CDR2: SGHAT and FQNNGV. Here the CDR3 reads CASSLVLVDEQFF. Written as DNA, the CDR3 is TGTGCCAGCAGCTTAGTCCTAGTCGATGAGCAGTTCTTC. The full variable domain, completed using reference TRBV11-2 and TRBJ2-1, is EAGVAQSPRYKIIEKRQSVAFWCNPISGHATLYWYQQILGQGPKLLIQFQNNGVVDDSQLPKDRFSAERLKGVDSTLKIQPAKLEDSAVYLCASSLVLVDEQFFGPGTRLTVL.

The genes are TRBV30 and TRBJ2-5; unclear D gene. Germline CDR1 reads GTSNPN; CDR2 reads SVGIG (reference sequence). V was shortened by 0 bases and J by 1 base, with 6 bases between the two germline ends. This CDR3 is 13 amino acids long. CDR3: CAWSVRSQETQYF. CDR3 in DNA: TGTGCCTGGAGTGTGCGGAGCCAAGAGACCCAGTACTTC.

CDR3 coding DNA: TGTGCCATCCTCCCGGACAAGCAGACGCCCTCCTACGAGCAGTACTTC. This encodes CAILPDKQTPSYEQYF. The chain joins TRBV6-4 to TRBJ2-7; D possibly corresponds to TRBD1 (5 bases). Germline CDR1 reads MRHNA; CDR2 reads SNTAGT. This CDR3 comprises 16 residues. V was pared by 10 bases and J by 0 bases, with 22 bases between.

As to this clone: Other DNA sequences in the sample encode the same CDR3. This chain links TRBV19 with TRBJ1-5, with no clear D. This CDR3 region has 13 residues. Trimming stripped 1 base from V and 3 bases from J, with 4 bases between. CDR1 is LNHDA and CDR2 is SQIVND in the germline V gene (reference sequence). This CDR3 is CASSIALNQPQHF. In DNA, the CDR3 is TGTGCCAGTAGTATAGCCCTCAATCAGCCCCAGCATTTT. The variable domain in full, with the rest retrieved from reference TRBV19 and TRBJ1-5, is DGGITQSPKYLFRKEGQNVTLSCEQNLNHDAMYWYRQDPGQGLRLIYYSQIVNDFQKGDIAEGYSVSREKKESFPLTVTSAQKNPTAFYLCASSIALNQPQHFGDGTRLSIL.

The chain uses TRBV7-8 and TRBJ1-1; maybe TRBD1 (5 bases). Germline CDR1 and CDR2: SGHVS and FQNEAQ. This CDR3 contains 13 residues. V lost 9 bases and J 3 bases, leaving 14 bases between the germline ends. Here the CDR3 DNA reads TGTGCCAGTACAAATTGGGGGGACACTGAAGCTTTCTTT. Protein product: CASTNWGDTEAFF.

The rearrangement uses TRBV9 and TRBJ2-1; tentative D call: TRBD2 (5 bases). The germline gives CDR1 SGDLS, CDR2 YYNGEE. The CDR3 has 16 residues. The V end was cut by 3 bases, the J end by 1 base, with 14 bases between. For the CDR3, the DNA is TGTGCCAGCAGCGCCTTAGCTGGGGAGTCCTACAATGAGCAGTTCTTC. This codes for CASSALAGESYNEQFF.